This TCR beta chain was observed in a study of shared clonotypes between healthy human individuals. This clone was found a few times. The target antigen is unknown. Study outcomes and limitations: The study's rarefaction showed incomplete sorted-subset sequencing despite large depth.

Using immunoSEQ multiplex PCR, the repertoire was profiled, and TCRdb retains in-frame clones only, with some absent. The sample records about 2 million clones, roughly 94% being singletons. The CDR3 runs to 15 residues. Trimming took off 4 bases at V and 0 bases at J, with 13 bases between the two ends. The germline V gene encodes CDR1 SGHRS and CDR2 YFSETQ. The clonotype was recovered from a young man in good health. The sequencing input was naive CD4+ T cells sorted from blood. Subset noted: CD45RA+ positively selected. This sequence joins TRBV5-1 and TRBJ1-2; D gene uncertain. The CDR3 sequence: CASSPDGWPNYGYTF. DNA of the CDR3: TGCGCCAGCAGCCCTGACGGCTGGCCTAACTATGGCTACACCTTC.